A selection of T cell receptor beta chains follows, all from one sample in a study of blood T cells in healthy people across ages. TCRdb redid the calling of the 5' RACE reads with MiXCR, one entry per CDR3 protein. The sample lists 1.5 million to 1.8 million distinct CDR3 sequences; less than 45% were seen once. Sample: blood. These TCRs come from a woman aged 18-30 years in good health. CDR3s include the opening cysteine and the closing phenylalanine or tryptophan. The D gene is left open where the match is weak. Not all rows give a size; the values are once, few, many and, for expanded clones, a class.

TRBJ2-2,few,-,TRBV6-2/TRBV6-3,CASSYGPSANTGELFF,TGTGCCAGCAGTTACGGCCCTAGCGCGAACACCGGGGAGCTGTTTTTT
TRBJ2-5,-,TRBD2,TRBV11-2,CASSFTGTSEETQYF,TGTGCCAGCAGCTTTACCGGGACTAGCGAGGAGACCCAGTACTTC
TRBJ2-1,few,-,TRBV20-1,CSARDDSASSYNEQFF,TGCAGTGCTAGAGATGACAGTGCCAGCTCCTACAATGAGCAGTTCTTC
TRBJ2-6,once,-,TRBV12-3/TRBV12-4,CASSLVLGGGISGANILTF,TGTGCCAGCAGTTTAGTGCTCGGGGGCGGTATCTCTGGGGCCAACATCCTGACTTTC
TRBJ2-4,few,-,TRBV12-3/TRBV12-4,CASSFQSGLTKNIQYF,TGTGCCAGCAGTTTCCAGTCAGGACTTACCAAAAACATTCAGTACTTC
TRBJ2-1,-,TRBD1,TRBV7-9,CASSEGTGWNEQFF,TGTGCCAGCAGCGAAGGGACAGGGTGGAATGAGCAGTTCTTC
TRBJ2-7,few,-,TRBV27,CASSLSMGVGSYEQYF,TGTGCCAGCAGTTTATCGATGGGAGTCGGCTCCTACGAGCAGTACTTC
TRBJ2-5,-,TRBD2,TRBV12-3/TRBV12-4,CASSFGTSGVQETQYF,TGTGCCAGCAGTTTTGGGACTAGCGGGGTGCAAGAGACCCAGTACTTC
TRBJ1-2,-,-,TRBV7-2,CASSSILQGGYTF,TGTGCCAGCAGCTCCATCCTGCAGGGTGGCTACACCTTC
TRBJ1-6,-,TRBD1,TRBV4-1,CASSRGQVNNSPLHF,TGCGCCAGCAGCCGGGGACAGGTGAATAATTCACCCCTCCACTTT
TRBJ2-1,few,-,TRBV20-1,CSASSSTYNEQFF,TGCAGTGCTAGTTCGAGCACCTACAATGAGCAGTTCTTC
TRBJ1-6,-,-,TRBV3-1,CASSPGLGNSPLHF,TGTGCCAGCAGCCCGGGACTGGGTAATTCACCCCTCCACTTT
TRBJ2-1,many,TRBD2,TRBV7-2,CASSPPSIAGLYNEQFF,TGTGCCAGCAGCCCCCCTTCGATAGCGGGCCTCTACAATGAGCAGTTCTTC
TRBJ1-1,few,-,TRBV3-1,CASSQVRGTEAFF,TGTGCCAGCAGCCAAGTTAGGGGTACTGAAGCTTTCTTT
TRBJ1-5,-,-,TRBV7-8,CASSLAKGWGNQPQHF,TGTGCCAGCAGCTTAGCGAAGGGATGGGGCAATCAGCCCCAGCATTTT
TRBJ1-5,-,-,TRBV27,CASSLSLGVGSQPQHF,TGTGCCAGCAGTTTATCGCTCGGGGTTGGGAGTCAGCCCCAGCATTTT
TRBJ2-7,few,-,TRBV5-1,CASSPDVVSSYEQYF,TGCGCCAGCAGCCCGGATGTAGTTTCCTCCTACGAGCAGTACTTC
TRBJ1-5,-,-,TRBV4-1,CASSSREREIGQPQHF,TGCGCCAGCAGCTCGCGAGAAAGGGAGATTGGACAGCCCCAGCATTTT
TRBJ2-5,few,TRBD2,TRBV28,CASSSRLAGVETQYF,TGTGCCAGCAGTTCCCGACTAGCGGGAGTAGAGACCCAGTACTTC
TRBJ2-5,-,-,TRBV21-1,CASSKGEEETQYF,TGTGCCAGCAGCAAGGGAGAGGAAGAGACCCAGTACTTC
TRBJ1-1,-,-,TRBV2,CASRATGRLNTEAFF,TGTGCCAGCAGGGCTACGGGACGCTTGAACACTGAAGCTTTCTTT
TRBJ2-1,-,TRBD1,TRBV30,CAWRGQIASYNEQFF,TGTGCCTGGAGGGGACAGATAGCCTCCTACAATGAGCAGTTCTTC
TRBJ2-5,many,TRBD2,TRBV7-9,CASSILAGQETQYF,TGTGCCAGCAGTATACTAGCGGGGCAAGAGACCCAGTACTTC
TRBJ2-1,few,-,TRBV12-3/TRBV12-4,CASSYGRDSYNEQFF,TGTGCCAGCAGTTACGGACGGGACTCCTACAATGAGCAGTTCTTC
TRBJ1-4,few,-,TRBV12-3/TRBV12-4,CASSRAVGTPNEKLFF,TGTGCCAGCAGCCGAGCCGTGGGGACACCTAACGAAAAACTGTTTTTT
TRBJ1-5,-,-,TRBV4-2,CASSQDNGRQPQHF,TGTGCCAGCAGCCAAGATAACGGGCGTCAGCCCCAGCATTTT
TRBJ1-1,-,TRBD1,TRBV25-1,CATLQGSGTEAFF,TGTGCCACCCTACAGGGGTCAGGCACTGAAGCTTTCTTT
TRBJ1-1,-,-,TRBV27,CASRKGPGYQNTEAFF,TGTGCCAGCAGAAAGGGACCGGGTTACCAGAACACTGAAGCTTTCTTT
TRBJ2-3,once,TRBD2,TRBV6-2/TRBV6-3,CASSYPLAANGTDTQYF,TGTGCCAGCAGTTATCCGCTAGCGGCCAACGGCACAGATACGCAGTATTTT
TRBJ1-2,-,-,TRBV7-9,CASSEEGRRYGYTF,TGTGCCAGCAGTGAGGAGGGGCGACGCTATGGCTACACCTTC
TRBJ2-7,once,-,TRBV6-2/TRBV6-3,CASSILDEQYF,TGTGCCAGCAGTATACTAGACGAGCAGTACTTC
TRBJ2-3,-,-,TRBV20-1,CSARDRRLSTDTQYF,TGCAGTGCTAGAGATAGGCGGTTAAGCACAGATACGCAGTATTTT
TRBJ1-1,-,-,TRBV4-1,CASSLYHRDGNTEAFF,TGCGCCAGCAGCCTATATCACAGGGATGGGAACACTGAAGCTTTCTTT
TRBJ1-5,-,TRBD1,TRBV20-1,CSARGQGAAGPRHF,TGCAGTGCTAGGGGACAGGGGGCCGCCGGGCCCCGGCATTTT
TRBJ1-2,-,TRBD1,TRBV20-1,CSARGTGGFYGYTF,TGCAGTGCTAGAGGCACAGGGGGCTTCTATGGCTACACCTTC
TRBJ2-7,-,-,TRBV25-1,CASSWTLSSWEQYF,TGTGCCAGCAGTTGGACACTCAGTTCGTGGGAGCAGTACTTC
TRBJ1-2,-,-,TRBV19,CASSILQGYHGYTF,TGTGCCAGTAGTATACTACAGGGATACCATGGCTACACCTTC